This TCR beta chain was recovered during a study of blood T cell repertoires in COVID-19. Overall study: Researchers got acute and convalescent COVID-19 samples from the United States, Italy and Spain.

In the original processing: Estimated nucleated cell counts came from reference gene primer amplification. This table comes from immunoSEQ multiplex PCR, and its TCRdb copy is limited to in-frame clones, with some not included. V, J and clone size derive from that table, while D and trimming were established from the DNA sequence. The data show some 170,000 clones, about four fifths seen once. V shed 6 bases and J 7 bases; nucleotides not matched to a gene: 10. The CDR3 is 15 residues long. Germline CDR1 reads SNHLY; CDR2 reads FYNNEI. During active infection, Seattle patients enrolled and were then monitored through disease.

Sequencing input: peripheral blood. This chain links TRBV2 with TRBJ2-1; 9 nucleotides align to TRBD2. The sequence derives from a middle-aged woman with COVID-19, enrolled during active disease. CDR3 residues: CASSLQGTSRNEQFF. The CDR3 DNA follows: TGTGCCAGCAGCCTGCAAGGGACTAGCAGGAATGAGCAGTTCTTC.